The clone carrying this TCR beta chain was picked up a small number of times. This entry belongs to a study of memory CD4+ T cells and cytomegalovirus serostatus. Looking at the study overall: Of the healthy Belgian adults, several were CMV seropositive and approximately 25 seronegative.

Here immunoSEQ multiplex PCR was the method, and the copy in TCRdb shows in-frame clones only, minus some. The sample records 40,000 to 55,000 clones, 65% to 85% being singletons. Single viable CD3+CD4+CD8-CD45RO+ cells were sorted as the memory CD4+ T cells. Serostatus was set by detecting CMV pp150, pp28, p38, p52 IgG. Trimming took 6 bases from V and 2 from J, leaving 14 bases between them. Germline lookup yields CDR1 MNHNS and CDR2 SASEGT. The CDR3 runs to 15 residues. The sequence was obtained from an adult in good health and CMV-seropositive. Material for sequencing was memory CD4+ T cells from blood. The chain is built from TRBV6-1 and TRBJ1-3, with D possibly being TRBD1 (5 bases). CDR3 nucleotides: TGTGCCAGCAGGAGGTGGGAGGGACCTGGAAACACCATATATTTT. Its protein is CASRRWEGPGNTIYF.